This TCR beta chain originates from a study of tumor-infiltrating lymphocytes in primary liver carcinoma. Study details: Every sample contained roughly 3.65 to 7.13 million productive TCRbeta reads, and these numbers were similar from one tissue type to another.

TCR beta cDNA came from 400 to 500 ng total RNA, primed with a constant-region primer. Three nested multiplex PCR rounds, a slightly modified ARM-PCR, produced the libraries for TCR beta. The two initial PCR rounds, 9 to 11 cycles each, used TRBV1-TRBV30 forward and C-beta reverse primers. Using its own MiXCR run on the multiplex PCR reads, TCRdb lists one record per CDR3 protein. The repertoire has 300,000 to 400,000 distinct CDR3 sequences, about 60% of them found once; the top ten carry 9%. Germline DNA was extracted alongside blood RNA, which was obtained from unsorted whole blood. Findings and caveats of the study: A significantly higher top-250-clone fraction was recorded for tumors than for blood (p = 0.039). Being bulk and unsorted, samples allowed no CD4+ and CD8+ repertoire comparison.

The CDR3 has 13 amino acids. Germline loops: CDR1 DFQATT, CDR2 SNEGSKA (reference sequence). V lost 0 bases, J lost 2 bases, and 5 bases lay in between. The table lists this clonotype with a few counts. What it binds is unknown. Sequenced material: peripheral blood. The clonotype originates from a man between 40 and 49 years old with primary liver carcinoma and hepatitis B virus infection. This rearrangement joins TRBV20-1 to TRBJ2-1; no clear D gene. The CDR3 sequence is CSARDLPYNEQFF. Here the CDR3 DNA reads TGCAGTGCTAGAGATCTCCCCTACAATGAGCAGTTCTTC.